Below, 2 T cell receptor beta chains from the same sample are listed, as sequenced in a study of Graves' ophthalmopathy and Graves' hyperthyroidism. As the template, RNA transcripts were used to amplify TCR beta CDR3 regions. HTBI primers primed a first-round RT-PCR, and a second-round multiplex PCR followed. TCRdb re-analysed the multiplex PCR reads in MiXCR, keeping a single row per CDR3 protein. The table has 600,000 to 700,000 distinct CDR3 sequences, roughly 41% seen once. The sample consisted of peripheral blood. Receptors originate from an adult man with Graves' ophthalmopathy.

This clonotype was counted ten times or more. The rearrangement links TRBV5-1 to TRBJ2-5, with D perhaps matching TRBD2 (5 bases). The CDR3 spans 13 residues. Looked up from germline, CDR1 is SGHRS and CDR2 is YFSETQ. Trimming removed 2 bases from V and 5 bases from J, with 10 bases in between. The CDR3 reads CASSFEGSETQYF. The DNA for the CDR3 is TGCGCCAGCAGCTTTGAGGGAAGCGAGACCCAGTACTTC.

The sample holds one count of this clonotype. V and J are TRBV25-1 and TRBJ2-5; either TRBD1 or TRBD2 may supply D (5 bases each). Germline V gives CDR1 MGHDK, CDR2 SYGVNS. V lost 4 bases, J lost 4 bases, and 13 bases lay in between. The CDR3 sequence is 14 residues long. The CDR3 DNA is TGTGCCAGCAGTGCCGGGGCTTTTATAGAGACCCAGTACTTC. This codes for CASSAGAFIETQYF.